The sample holds one count of the clone carrying this TCR beta chain. Data came from immunoSEQ multiplex PCR; TCRdb stores just in-frame clones and leaves some out. The sample lists roughly 250,000 clones; about 79% were seen once. The data are from a study of blood T cell repertoires in COVID-19. The V end lost 2 bases, the J end lost 4 bases, and 12 bases lay between the germline ends. Germline CDR1 reads MNHEY; CDR2 reads SMNVEV (reference sequence). The CDR3 spans 16 residues. This TCR was sampled from a woman older than 75 with acute or convalescent COVID-19. The rearrangement uses TRBV27 and TRBJ1-6; the D gene is possibly TRBD1 (5 bases). The sequenced material came from peripheral blood. The CDR3 protein is CASSLGAPGYNSPLHF. The DNA of the CDR3 is TGTGCCAGCAGTTTAGGGGCTCCTGGATATAATTCACCCCTCCACTTT.